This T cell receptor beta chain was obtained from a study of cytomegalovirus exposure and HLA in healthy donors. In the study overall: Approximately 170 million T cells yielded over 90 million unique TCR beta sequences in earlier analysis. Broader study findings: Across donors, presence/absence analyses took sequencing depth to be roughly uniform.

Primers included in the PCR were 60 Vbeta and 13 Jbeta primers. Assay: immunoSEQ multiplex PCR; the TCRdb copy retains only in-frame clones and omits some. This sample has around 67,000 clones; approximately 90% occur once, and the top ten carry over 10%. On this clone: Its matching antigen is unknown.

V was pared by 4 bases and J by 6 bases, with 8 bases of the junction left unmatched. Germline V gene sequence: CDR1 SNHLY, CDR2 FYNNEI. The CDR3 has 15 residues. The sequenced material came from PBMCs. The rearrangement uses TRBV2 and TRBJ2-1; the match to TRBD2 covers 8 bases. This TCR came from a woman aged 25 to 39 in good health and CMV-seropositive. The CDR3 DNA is TGTGCCAGCAGTGGATTTTTACTAGCGGTCAATGAGCAGTTCTTC. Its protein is CASSGFLLAVNEQFF.